The clone carrying this TCR beta chain was observed a handful of times. Profiled with immunoSEQ multiplex PCR; TCRdb holds only in-frame clones, not every one. Altogether about 15,000 clones are present, 70% to 90% being singletons, with the ten largest covering 27%. The entry originates in a study of T cells in localized non-small cell lung cancer. The material sequenced was peripheral blood mononuclear cells, taken before any cancer treatment. The TCR comes from a male donor aged 60 or older with stage II lung adenocarcinoma.

CDR3 nucleotide sequence: TGTGCCAGCAGCCGTAGGGGGAATCCGAACACTGAAGCTTTCTTT. Translated, it gives CASSRRGNPNTEAFF. The chain employs TRBV9 and TRBJ1-1; maybe TRBD1 (6 bases). V lost 4 bases and J 1 base, leaving 14 bases between the germline ends. The CDR3 is 15 residues long. Germline V gene lookup returns CDR1 SGDLS and CDR2 YYNGEE.